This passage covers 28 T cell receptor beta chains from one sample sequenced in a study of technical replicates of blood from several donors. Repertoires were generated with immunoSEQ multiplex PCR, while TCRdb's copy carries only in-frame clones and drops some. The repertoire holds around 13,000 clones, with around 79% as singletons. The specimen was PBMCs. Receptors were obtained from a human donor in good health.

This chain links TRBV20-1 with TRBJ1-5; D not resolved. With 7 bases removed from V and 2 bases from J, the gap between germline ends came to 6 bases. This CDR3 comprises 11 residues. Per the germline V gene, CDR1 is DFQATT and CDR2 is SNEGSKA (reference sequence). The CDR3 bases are TGCAGTGTCCCGGGCAATCAGCCCCAGCATTTT. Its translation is CSVPGNQPQHF.

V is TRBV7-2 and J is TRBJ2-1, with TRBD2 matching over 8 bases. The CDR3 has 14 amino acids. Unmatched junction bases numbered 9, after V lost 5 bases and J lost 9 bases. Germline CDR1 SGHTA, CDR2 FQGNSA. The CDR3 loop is CASSPSGTRGEQFF. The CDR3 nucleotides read TGTGCCAGCAGCCCCTCCGGGACTAGGGGTGAGCAGTTCTTC.

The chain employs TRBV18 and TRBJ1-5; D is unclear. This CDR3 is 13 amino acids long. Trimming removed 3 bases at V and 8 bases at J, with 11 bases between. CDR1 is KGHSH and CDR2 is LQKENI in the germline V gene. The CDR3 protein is CASSPVAWEPQHF. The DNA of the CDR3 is TGTGCCAGCTCACCGGTAGCGTGGGAGCCCCAGCATTTT.

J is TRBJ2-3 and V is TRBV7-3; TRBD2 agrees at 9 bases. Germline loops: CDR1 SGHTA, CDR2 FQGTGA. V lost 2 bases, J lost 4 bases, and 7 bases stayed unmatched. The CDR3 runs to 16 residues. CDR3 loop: CASSLRAGGPADTQYF. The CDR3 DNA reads TGTGCCAGCAGCTTACGGGCGGGAGGGCCAGCAGATACGCAGTATTTT.

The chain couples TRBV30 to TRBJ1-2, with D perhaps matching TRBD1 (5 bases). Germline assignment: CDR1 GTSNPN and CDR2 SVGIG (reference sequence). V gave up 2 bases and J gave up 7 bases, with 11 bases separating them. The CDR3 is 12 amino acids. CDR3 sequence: CAWSSGASGYTF. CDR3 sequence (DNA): TGTGCCTGGAGTAGCGGGGCAAGTGGCTACACCTTC.

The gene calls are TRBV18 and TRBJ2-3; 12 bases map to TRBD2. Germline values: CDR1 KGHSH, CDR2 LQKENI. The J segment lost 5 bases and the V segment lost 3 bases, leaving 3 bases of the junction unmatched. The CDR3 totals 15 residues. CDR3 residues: CASSPRTSGIDTQYF. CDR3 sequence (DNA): TGTGCCAGCTCACCCCGGACTAGCGGGATAGATACGCAGTATTTT. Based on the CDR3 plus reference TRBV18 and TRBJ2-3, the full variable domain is NAGVMQNPRHLVRRRGQEARLRCSPMKGHSHVYWYRQLPEEGLKFMVYLQKENIIDESGMPKERFSAEFPKEGPSILRIQQVVRGDSAAYFCASSPRTSGIDTQYFGPGTRLTVL.

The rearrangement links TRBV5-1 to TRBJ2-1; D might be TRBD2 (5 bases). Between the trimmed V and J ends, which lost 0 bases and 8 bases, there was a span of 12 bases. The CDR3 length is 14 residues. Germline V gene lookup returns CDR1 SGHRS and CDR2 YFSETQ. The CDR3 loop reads CASSLGGPWDEQFF. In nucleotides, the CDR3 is TGCGCCAGCAGCTTGGGAGGGCCGTGGGATGAGCAGTTCTTC.

CDR3 DNA sequence: TGTGCCAGCAGCAGCGATCAGCCCCAGCATTTT. As protein: CASSSDQPQHF. The chain uses TRBV2 and TRBJ1-5, with D hard to call. The CDR3 totals 11 residues. From germline, CDR1 is SNHLY and CDR2 FYNNEI. V was pared by 6 bases and J by 5 bases, with 5 bases between.

CDR3 nucleotide sequence: TGTGCCTGGAGTCTCCAGGGGACAGGGAGGGACGAGCAGTACTTC. Translated: CAWSLQGTGRDEQYF. The chain links TRBV30 to TRBJ2-7; 9 bases fit TRBD1. This CDR3 is 15 amino acids long. CDR1 is GTSNPN and CDR2 is SVGIG in the germline V gene (reference sequence). With 2 bases clipped from V and 5 bases from J, the junction kept 10 bases outside the gene matches. The whole variable domain, filled in from reference TRBV30 and TRBJ2-7, reads SQTIHQWPATLVQPVGSPLSLECTVEGTSNPNLYWYRQAAGRGLQLLFYSVGIGQISSEVPQNLSASRPQDRQFILSSKKLLLSDSGFYLCAWSLQGTGRDEQYFGPGTRLTVT.

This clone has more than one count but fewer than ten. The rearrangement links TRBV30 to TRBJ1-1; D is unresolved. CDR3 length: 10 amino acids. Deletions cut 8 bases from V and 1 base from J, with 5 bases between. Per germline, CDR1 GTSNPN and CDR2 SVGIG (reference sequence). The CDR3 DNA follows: TGTGCCACTGAGAACACTGAAGCTTTCTTT. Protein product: CATENTEAFF.

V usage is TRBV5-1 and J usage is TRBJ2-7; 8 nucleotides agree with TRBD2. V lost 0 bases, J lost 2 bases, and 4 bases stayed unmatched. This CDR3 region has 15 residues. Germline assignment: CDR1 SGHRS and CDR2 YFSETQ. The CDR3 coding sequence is TGCGCCAGCAGCTTGGGAGCGGGAGAGACCTACGAGCAGTACTTC. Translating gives CASSLGAGETYEQYF.

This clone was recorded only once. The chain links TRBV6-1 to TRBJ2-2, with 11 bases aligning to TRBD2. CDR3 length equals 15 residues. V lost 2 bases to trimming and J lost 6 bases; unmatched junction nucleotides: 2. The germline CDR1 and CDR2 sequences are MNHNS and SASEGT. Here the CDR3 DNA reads TGTGCCAGCAGTGAAAAACTAGCGGGAGCCGGGGAGCTGTTTTTT. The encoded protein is CASSEKLAGAGELFF.

CDR3 sequence: CASSLGQGALVEQYF. The CDR3 DNA reads as TGTGCCAGCAGCCTGGGACAGGGGGCTCTTGTCGAGCAGTACTTC. The chain recombines TRBV28 with TRBJ2-7; 12 bases are a match to TRBD1. Germline V lookup: CDR1 MDHEN, CDR2 SYDVKM. V lost 6 bases to trimming and J lost 6 bases; unmatched junction nucleotides: 9. The CDR3 sequence is 15 residues long.

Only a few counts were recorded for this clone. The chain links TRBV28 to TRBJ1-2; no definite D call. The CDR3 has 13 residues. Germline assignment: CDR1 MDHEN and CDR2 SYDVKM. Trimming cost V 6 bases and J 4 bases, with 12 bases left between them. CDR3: CASSPGGGYGYTF. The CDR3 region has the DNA TGTGCCAGCAGCCCGGGCGGAGGCTATGGCTACACCTTC.

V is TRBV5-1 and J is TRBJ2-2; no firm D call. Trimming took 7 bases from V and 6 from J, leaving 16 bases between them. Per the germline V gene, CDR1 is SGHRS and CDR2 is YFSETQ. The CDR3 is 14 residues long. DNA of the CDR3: TGCGCCAGCGTCGCCCCCCAGTTCCCCGGGGAGCTGTTTTTT. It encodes CASVAPQFPGELFF. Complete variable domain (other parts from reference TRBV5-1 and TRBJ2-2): KAGVTQTPRYLIKTRGQQVTLSCSPISGHRSVSWYQQTPGQGLQFLFEYFSETQRNKGNFPGRFSGRQFSNSRSEMNVSTLELGDSALYLCASVAPQFPGELFFGEGSRLTVL.

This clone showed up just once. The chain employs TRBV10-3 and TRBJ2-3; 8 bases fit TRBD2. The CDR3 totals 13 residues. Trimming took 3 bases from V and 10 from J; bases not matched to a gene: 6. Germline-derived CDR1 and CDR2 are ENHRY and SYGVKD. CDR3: CAISDERERAQYF. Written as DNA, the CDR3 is TGTGCCATCAGTGACGAGCGGGAGAGGGCGCAGTATTTT.

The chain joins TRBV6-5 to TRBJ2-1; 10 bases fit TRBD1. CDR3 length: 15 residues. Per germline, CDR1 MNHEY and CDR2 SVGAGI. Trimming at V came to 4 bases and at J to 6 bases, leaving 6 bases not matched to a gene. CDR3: CASSSRQGASNEQFF. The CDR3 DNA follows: TGTGCCAGCAGTTCAAGACAGGGGGCTTCCAATGAGCAGTTCTTC.

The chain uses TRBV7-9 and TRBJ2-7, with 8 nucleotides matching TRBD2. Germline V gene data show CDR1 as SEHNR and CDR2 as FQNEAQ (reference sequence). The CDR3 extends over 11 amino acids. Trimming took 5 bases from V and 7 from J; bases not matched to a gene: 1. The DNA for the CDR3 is TGTGCCAGCAGCCGGGAGGGTGAGCAGTACTTC. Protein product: CASSREGEQYF.

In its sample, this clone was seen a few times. CDR3 residues: CAWSSPAASGPPYEQYF. The CDR3 region has the DNA TGTGCCTGGAGTTCCCCCGCCGCTAGCGGGCCACCCTACGAGCAGTACTTC. The chain employs TRBV30 and TRBJ2-7; 8 nucleotides line up with TRBD2. Germline V CDR1 and CDR2: GTSNPN, SVGIG (reference sequence). J lost 2 bases, V lost 2 bases, and 14 bases had no gene match. The CDR3 has 17 amino acids.

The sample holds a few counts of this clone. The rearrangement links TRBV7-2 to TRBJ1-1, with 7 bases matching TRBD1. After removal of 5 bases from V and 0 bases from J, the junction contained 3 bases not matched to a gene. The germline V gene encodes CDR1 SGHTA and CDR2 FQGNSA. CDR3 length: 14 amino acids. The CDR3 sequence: CASSRDRLNTEAFF. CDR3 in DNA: TGTGCCAGCAGCCGGGACAGACTGAACACTGAAGCTTTCTTT.

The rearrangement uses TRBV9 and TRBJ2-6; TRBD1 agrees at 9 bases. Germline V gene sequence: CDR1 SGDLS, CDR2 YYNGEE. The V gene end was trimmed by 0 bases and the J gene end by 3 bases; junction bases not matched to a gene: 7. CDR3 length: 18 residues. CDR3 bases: TGTGCCAGCAGCGTAGCTGAGACAGGGGGTCATGGGGCCAACGTCCTGACTTTC. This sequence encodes CASSVAETGGHGANVLTF.

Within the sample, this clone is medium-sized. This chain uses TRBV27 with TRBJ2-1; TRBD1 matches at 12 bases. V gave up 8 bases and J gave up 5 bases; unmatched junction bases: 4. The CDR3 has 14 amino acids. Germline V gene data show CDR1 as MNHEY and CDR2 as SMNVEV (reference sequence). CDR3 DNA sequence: TGTGCCAGCTCCGGGGACAGGGGGCACAATGAGCAGTTCTTC. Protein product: CASSGDRGHNEQFF.

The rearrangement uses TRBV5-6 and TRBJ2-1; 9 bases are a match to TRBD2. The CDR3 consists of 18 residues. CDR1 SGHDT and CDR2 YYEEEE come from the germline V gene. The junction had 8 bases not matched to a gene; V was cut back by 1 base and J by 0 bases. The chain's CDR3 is CASSLYSGSFSSYNEQFF. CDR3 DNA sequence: TGTGCCAGCAGCTTGTATAGCGGGAGCTTTAGCTCCTACAATGAGCAGTTCTTC. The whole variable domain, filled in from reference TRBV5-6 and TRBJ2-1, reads DAGVTQSPTHLIKTRGQQVTLRCSPKSGHDTVSWYQQALGQGPQFIFQYYEEEERQRGNFPDRFSGHQFPNYSSELNVNALLLGDSALYLCASSLYSGSFSSYNEQFFGPGTRLTVL.

This CDR3 is CASSYQDGIEAFF. Here the CDR3 DNA reads TGTGCCAGCAGTTACCAGGACGGGATTGAAGCTTTCTTT. The chain joins TRBV6-6 to TRBJ1-1, with D uncertain. The V end lost 2 bases, the J end lost 7 bases, and 11 bases lay between the germline ends. The germline gives CDR1 MNHNY, CDR2 SVGAGI (reference sequence). The CDR3 runs to 13 residues.

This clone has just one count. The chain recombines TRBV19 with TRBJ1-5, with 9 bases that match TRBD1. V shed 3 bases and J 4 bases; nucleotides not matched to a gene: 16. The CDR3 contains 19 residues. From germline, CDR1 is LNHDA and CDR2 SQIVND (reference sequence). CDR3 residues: CASSIYQNKGQGRNQPQHF. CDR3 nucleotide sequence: TGTGCCAGTAGTATTTATCAGAACAAAGGACAGGGGAGGAATCAGCCCCAGCATTTT. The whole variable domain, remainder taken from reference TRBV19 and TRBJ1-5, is DGGITQSPKYLFRKEGQNVTLSCEQNLNHDAMYWYRQDPGQGLRLIYYSQIVNDFQKGDIAEGYSVSREKKESFPLTVTSAQKNPTAFYLCASSIYQNKGQGRNQPQHFGDGTRLSIL.

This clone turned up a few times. CDR3 sequence reads: CASSEAFGVHHEQYF. The DNA for the CDR3 is TGTGCCAGCAGTGAAGCGTTCGGGGTGCACCACGAGCAGTACTTC. This sequence joins TRBV2 and TRBJ2-7; a weak D match, TRBD2 (5 bases). The length of the CDR3 is 15 residues. V lost 0 bases, J lost 5 bases, and 14 bases lay in between. Germline V gives CDR1 SNHLY, CDR2 FYNNEI.

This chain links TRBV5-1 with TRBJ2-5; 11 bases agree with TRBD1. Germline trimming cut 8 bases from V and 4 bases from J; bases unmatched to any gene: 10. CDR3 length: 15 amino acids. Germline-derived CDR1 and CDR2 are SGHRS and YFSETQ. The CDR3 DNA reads TGCGCCAGTTTAACCGGGACAGGGGGTGGAGAGACCCAGTACTTC. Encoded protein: CASLTGTGGGETQYF.

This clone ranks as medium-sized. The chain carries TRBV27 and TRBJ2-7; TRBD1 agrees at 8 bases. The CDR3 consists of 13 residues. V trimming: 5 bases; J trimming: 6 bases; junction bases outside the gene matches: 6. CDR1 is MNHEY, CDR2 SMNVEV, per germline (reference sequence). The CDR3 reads CASSPTGAGEQYF. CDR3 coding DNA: TGTGCCAGCAGTCCGACAGGGGCTGGCGAGCAGTACTTC.